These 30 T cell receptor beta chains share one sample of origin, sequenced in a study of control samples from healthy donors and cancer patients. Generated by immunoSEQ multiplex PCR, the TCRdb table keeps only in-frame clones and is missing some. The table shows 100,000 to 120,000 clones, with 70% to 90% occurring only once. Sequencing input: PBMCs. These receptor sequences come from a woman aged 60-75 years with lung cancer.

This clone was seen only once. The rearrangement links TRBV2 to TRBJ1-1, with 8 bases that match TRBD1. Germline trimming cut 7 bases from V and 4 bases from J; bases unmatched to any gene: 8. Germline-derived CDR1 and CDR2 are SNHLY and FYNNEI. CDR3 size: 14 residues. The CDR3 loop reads CASNMDRVGTEAFF. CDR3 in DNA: TGTGCCAGCAACATGGACAGGGTTGGCACTGAAGCTTTCTTT. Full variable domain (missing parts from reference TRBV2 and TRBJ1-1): EPEVTQTPSHQVTQMGQEVILRCVPISNHLYFYWYRQILGQKVEFLVSFYNNEISEKSEIFDDQFSVERPDGSNFTLKIRSTKLEDSAMYFCASNMDRVGTEAFFGQGTRLTVV.

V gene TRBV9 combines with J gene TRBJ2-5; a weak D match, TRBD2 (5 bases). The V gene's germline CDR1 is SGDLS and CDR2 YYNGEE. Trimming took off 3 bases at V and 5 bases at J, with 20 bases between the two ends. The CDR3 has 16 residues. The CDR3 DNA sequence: TGTGCCAGCAGCGCTCAGCGAGCCCGGGGTGGGGAGACCCAGTACTTC. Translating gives CASSAQRARGGETQYF. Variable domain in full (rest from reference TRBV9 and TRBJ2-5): DSGVTQTPKHLITATGQRVTLRCSPRSGDLSVYWYQQSLDQGLQFLIQYYNGEERAKGNILERFSAQQFPDLHSELNLSSLELGDSALYFCASSAQRARGGETQYFGPGTRLLVL.

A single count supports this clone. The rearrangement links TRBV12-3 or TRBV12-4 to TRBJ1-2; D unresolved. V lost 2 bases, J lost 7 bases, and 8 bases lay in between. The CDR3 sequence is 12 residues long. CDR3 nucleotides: TGTGCCAGCAGTTTACGGGAGGGTGGCTACACCTTC. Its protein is CASSLREGGYTF.

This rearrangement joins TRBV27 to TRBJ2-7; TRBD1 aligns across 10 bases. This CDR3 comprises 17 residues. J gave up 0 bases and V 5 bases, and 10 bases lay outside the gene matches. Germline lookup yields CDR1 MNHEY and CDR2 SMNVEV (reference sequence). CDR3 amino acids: CASSTSSGTGASYEQYF. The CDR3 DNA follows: TGTGCCAGCAGTACCTCCTCCGGGACAGGGGCCTCCTACGAGCAGTACTTC.

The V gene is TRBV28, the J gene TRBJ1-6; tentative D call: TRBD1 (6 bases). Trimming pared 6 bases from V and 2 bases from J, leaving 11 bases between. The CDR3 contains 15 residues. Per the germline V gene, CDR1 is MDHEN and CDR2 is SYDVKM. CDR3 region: CASRYTGTYNSPLHF. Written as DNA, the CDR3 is TGTGCCAGCAGGTACACAGGGACCTATAATTCACCCCTCCACTTT.

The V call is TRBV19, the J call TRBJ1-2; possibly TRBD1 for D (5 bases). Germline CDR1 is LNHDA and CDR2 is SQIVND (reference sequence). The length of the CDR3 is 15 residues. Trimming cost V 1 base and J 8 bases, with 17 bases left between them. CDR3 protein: CASSIGQGEGNGYTF. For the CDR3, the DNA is TGTGCCAGTAGTATAGGGCAGGGAGAGGGGAACGGCTACACCTTC. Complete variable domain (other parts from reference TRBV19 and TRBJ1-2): DGGITQSPKYLFRKEGQNVTLSCEQNLNHDAMYWYRQDPGQGLRLIYYSQIVNDFQKGDIAEGYSVSREKKESFPLTVTSAQKNPTAFYLCASSIGQGEGNGYTFGSGTRLTVV.

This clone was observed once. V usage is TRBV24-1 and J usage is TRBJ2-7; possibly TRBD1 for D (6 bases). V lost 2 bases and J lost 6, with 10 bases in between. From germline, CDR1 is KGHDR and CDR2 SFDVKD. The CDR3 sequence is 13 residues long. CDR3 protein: CATSDYRDREQYF. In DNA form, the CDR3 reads TGTGCCACCAGTGATTACAGGGACCGCGAGCAGTACTTC.

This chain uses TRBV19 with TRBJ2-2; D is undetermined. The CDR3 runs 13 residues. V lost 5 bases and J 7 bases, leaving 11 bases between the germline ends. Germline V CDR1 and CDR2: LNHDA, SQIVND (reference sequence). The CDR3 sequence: CASSFLEIGELFF. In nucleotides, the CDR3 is TGTGCCAGTAGTTTCCTAGAAATCGGGGAGCTGTTTTTT.

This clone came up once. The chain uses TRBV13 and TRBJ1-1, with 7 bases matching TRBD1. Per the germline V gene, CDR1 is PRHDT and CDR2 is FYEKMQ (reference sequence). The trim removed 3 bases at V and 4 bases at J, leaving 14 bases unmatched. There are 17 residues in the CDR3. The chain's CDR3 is CASSFPGQTARSTEAFF. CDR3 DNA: TGTGCCAGCAGCTTCCCGGGACAGACAGCGAGGAGCACTGAAGCTTTCTTT.

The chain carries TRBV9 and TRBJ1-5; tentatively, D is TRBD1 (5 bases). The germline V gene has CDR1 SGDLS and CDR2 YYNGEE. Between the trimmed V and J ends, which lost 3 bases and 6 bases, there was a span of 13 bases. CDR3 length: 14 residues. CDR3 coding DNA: TGTGCCAGCAGCGCCGCCGGGACCGCTCAGCCCCAGCATTTT. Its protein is CASSAAGTAQPQHF.

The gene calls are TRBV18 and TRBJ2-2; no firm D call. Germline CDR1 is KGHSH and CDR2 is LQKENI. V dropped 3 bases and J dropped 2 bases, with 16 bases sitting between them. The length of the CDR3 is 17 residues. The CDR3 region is CASSPMASAGNTGELFF. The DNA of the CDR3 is TGTGCCAGCTCACCCATGGCCTCGGCCGGAAACACCGGGGAGCTGTTTTTT.

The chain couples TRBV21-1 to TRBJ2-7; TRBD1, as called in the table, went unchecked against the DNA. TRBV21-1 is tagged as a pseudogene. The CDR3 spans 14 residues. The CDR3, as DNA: TGTGCCAGCAGCAAAGAAGTACAGCCCTACGAGCAGTACTTC. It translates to CASSKEVQPYEQYF.

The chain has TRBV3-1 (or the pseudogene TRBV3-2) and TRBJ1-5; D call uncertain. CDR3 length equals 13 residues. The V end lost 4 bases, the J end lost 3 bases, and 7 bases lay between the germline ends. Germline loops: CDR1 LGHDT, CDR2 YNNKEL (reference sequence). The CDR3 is CASSPSLNQPQHF. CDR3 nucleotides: TGTGCCAGCAGCCCCTCTCTCAATCAGCCCCAGCATTTT.

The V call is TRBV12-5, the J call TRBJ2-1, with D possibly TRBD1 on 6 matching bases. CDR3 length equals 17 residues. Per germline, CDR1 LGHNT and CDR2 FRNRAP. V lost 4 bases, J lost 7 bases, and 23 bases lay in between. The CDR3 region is CASGSSELQGKRNEQFF. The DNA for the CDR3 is TGTGCTAGTGGTTCGTCAGAATTACAGGGAAAAAGGAATGAGCAGTTCTTC.

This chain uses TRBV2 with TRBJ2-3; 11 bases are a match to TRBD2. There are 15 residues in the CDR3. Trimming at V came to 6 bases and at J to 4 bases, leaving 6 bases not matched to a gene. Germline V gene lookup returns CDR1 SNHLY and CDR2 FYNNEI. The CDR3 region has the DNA TGTGCCAGCAGGGACCGGACTAGCGGGTCAGATACGCAGTATTTT. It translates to CASRDRTSGSDTQYF.

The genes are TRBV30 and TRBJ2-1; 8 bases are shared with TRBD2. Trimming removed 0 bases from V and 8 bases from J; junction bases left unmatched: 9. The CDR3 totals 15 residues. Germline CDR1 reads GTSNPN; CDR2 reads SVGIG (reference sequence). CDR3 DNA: TGTGCCTGGAGTGTGGGGAGCGGGAGAGGCTATGAGCAGTTCTTC. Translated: CAWSVGSGRGYEQFF.

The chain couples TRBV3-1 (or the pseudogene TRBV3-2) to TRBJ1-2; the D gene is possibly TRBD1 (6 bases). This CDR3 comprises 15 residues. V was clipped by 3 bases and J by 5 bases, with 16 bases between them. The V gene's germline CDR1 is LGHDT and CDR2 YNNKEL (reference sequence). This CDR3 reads CASSQGAGTYYGYTF. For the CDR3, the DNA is TGTGCCAGCAGCCAGGGAGCCGGGACATATTATGGCTACACCTTC.

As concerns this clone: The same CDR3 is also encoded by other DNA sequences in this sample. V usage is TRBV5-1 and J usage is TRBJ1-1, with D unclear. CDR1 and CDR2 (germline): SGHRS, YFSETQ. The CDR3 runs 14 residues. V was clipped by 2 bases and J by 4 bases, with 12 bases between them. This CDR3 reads CASSLGSAGTEAFF. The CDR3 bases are TGCGCCAGCAGCTTAGGATCCGCGGGCACTGAAGCTTTCTTT.

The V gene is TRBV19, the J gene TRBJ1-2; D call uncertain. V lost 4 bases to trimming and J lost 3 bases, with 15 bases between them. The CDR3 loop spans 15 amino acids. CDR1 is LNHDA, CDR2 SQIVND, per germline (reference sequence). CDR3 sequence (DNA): TGTGCCAGTAGTACGGGAGCAGCTATGGACTATGGCTACACCTTC. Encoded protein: CASSTGAAMDYGYTF.

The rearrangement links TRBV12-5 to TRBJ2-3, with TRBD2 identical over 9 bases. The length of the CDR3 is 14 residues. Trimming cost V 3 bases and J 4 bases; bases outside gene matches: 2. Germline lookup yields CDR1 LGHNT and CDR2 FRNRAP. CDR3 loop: CASGFSGGADTQYF. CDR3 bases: TGTGCTAGTGGTTTTAGCGGGGGAGCAGATACGCAGTATTTT.

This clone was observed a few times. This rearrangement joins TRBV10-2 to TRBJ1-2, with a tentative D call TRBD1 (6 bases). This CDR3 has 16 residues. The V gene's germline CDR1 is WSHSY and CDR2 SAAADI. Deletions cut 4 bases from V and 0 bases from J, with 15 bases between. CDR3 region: CASSGNRANSNYGYTF. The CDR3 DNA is TGCGCCAGCAGTGGAAACAGGGCAAACTCTAACTATGGCTACACCTTC.

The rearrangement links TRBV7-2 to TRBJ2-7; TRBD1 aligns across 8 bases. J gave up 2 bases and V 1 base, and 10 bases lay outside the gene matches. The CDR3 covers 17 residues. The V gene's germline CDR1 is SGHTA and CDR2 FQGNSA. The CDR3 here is CASSLDDSGTGAYEQYF. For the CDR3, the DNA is TGTGCCAGCAGCTTAGACGATTCCGGGACAGGCGCCTACGAGCAGTACTTC.

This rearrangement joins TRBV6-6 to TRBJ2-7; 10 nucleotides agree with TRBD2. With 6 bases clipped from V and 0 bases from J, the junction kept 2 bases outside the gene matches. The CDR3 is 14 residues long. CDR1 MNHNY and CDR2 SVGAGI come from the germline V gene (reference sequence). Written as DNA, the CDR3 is TGTGCCAGCAGGGGGACTAGCGCCTCCTACGAGCAGTACTTC. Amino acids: CASRGTSASYEQYF.

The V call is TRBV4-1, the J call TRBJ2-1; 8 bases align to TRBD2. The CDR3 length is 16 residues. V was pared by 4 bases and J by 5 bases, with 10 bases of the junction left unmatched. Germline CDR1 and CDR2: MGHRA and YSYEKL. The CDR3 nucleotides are TGCGCCAGCAGCCCAACACTAGCGGAGGAACACAATGAGCAGTTCTTC. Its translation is CASSPTLAEEHNEQFF.

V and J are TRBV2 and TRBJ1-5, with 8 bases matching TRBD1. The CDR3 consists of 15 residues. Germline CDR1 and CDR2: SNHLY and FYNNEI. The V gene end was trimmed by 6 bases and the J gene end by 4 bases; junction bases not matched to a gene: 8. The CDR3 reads CASSGQGRGNQPQHF. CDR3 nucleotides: TGTGCCAGCAGCGGACAGGGACGGGGGAATCAGCCCCAGCATTTT.

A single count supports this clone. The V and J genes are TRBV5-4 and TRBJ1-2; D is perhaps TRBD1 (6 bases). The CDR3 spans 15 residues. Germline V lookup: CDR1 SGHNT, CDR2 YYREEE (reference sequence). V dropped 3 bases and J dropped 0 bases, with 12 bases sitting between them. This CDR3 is CASSYDRRANYGYTF. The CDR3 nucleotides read TGTGCCAGCAGCTACGACAGGCGGGCTAACTATGGCTACACCTTC. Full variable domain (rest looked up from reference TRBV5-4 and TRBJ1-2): ETGVTQSPTHLIKTRGQQVTLRCSSQSGHNTVSWYQQALGQGPQFIFQYYREEENGRGNFPPRFSGLQFPNYSSELNVNALELDDSALYLCASSYDRRANYGYTFGSGTRLTVV.

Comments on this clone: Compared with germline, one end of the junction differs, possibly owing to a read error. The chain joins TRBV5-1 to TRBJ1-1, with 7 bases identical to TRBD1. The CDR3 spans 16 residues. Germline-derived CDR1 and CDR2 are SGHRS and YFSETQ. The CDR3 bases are TGCGCCCGCAGCTTTGGCCCGGGGGCAGGGGGGACTGAAGCTTTCTTT. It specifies CARSFGPGAGGTEAFF.

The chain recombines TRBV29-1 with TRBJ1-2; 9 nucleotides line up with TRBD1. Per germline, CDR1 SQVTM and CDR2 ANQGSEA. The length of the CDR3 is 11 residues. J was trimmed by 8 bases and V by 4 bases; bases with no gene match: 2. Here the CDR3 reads CSVVTGGGYTF. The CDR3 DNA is TGCAGCGTTGTGACAGGGGGAGGCTACACCTTC.

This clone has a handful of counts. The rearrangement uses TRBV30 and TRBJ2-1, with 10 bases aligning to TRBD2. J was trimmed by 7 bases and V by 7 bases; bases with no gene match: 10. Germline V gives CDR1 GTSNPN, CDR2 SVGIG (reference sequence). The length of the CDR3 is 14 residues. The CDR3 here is CASPSGSGGNEQFF. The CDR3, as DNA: TGTGCCTCCCCTAGCGGGAGTGGTGGGAATGAGCAGTTCTTC.

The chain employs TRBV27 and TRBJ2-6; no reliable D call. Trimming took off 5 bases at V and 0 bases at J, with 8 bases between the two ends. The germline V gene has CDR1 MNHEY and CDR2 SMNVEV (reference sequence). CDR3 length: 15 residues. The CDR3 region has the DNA TGTGCCAGCAGTCCATCCACCTCTGGGGCCAACGTCCTGACTTTC. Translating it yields CASSPSTSGANVLTF.